Included here is one T cell receptor beta chain sequence, with context. Its antigen is unidentified. CDR1 is SQVTM, CDR2 ANQGSEA, per germline. The CDR3 totals 14 residues. V trimming: 2 bases; J trimming: 6 bases; junction bases outside the gene matches: 7. This sample is part of a study of lymphopenia after photon versus proton radiotherapy. Sequencing was performed with immunoSEQ multiplex PCR; in TCRdb, only in-frame clones are kept and a portion is missing. Of 3,000 to 4,000 clones in the sample, roughly 79% were seen once. Broader study findings: After lymphocyte nadir, photon-treated repertoires showed oligoclonal expansion, especially CD8+ Temra. Authors raise, but do not show, better survival with proton therapy. Larger post-nadir TCR diversity loss correlated inversely with survival in deceased patients.

The clonotype was recovered from a man older than 75 with esophageal cancer. V is TRBV29-1 and J is TRBJ2-5, with 9 positions matching TRBD1. The specimen comprised peripheral blood, sampled from a patient treated with proton-based radiotherapy. DNA for the CDR3: TGCAGCGTTGAACTCCGGGACAGGGACAAGACCCAGTACTTC. Protein sequence: CSVELRDRDKTQYF.